The entry below gives a single TCR beta chain sequence along with its context. Libraries were prepared by immunoSEQ multiplex PCR; TCRdb keeps only in-frame clonotypes and omits some of them. Among around 130,000 clones listed, just under 90% were seen once. The CDR3 is 15 residues long. In germline, CDR1 is LGHDT, CDR2 YNNKEL (reference sequence). V lost 2 bases and J 7 bases, leaving 14 bases between the germline ends. This entry comes from a study of control samples from healthy donors and cancer patients. Sequencing was performed on blood. This clonotype was obtained from a man aged 25 to 40 in good health. The chain carries TRBV3-1 (or the pseudogene TRBV3-2) and TRBJ1-4; D ambiguous. This chain's CDR3 is CASSQYTAQGEKLFF. The CDR3 DNA sequence: TGTGCCAGCAGCCAATATACGGCCCAAGGTGAAAAACTGTTTTTT.